This TCR beta chain is from a study of OX40 agonist ivuxolimab in advanced cancers. The protocol was immunoSEQ multiplex PCR, while the TCRdb copy is restricted to in-frame clones and leaves out a portion. Of around 100,000 clones listed, around 90% are singletons. V was trimmed by 5 bases and J by 7 bases, leaving 12 bases between them. The CDR3 loop spans 13 amino acids. Germline V gene lookup returns CDR1 MNHNS and CDR2 SASEGT. This clone showed up many times. Its antigen is as yet unknown. Study-wide results and caveats: The mean number of expanded clones was higher in CD8+ T cells than in CD4+.

V is TRBV6-1 and J is TRBJ1-5; tentative D call: TRBD1 (6 bases). The receptor was derived from an adult with an advanced solid tumor such as melanoma, head and neck, liver or kidney cancer. This sample comprised CD4+ or CD8+ T cells sorted from blood, obtained in a trial of the OX40 agonist ivuxolimab. DNA of the CDR3: TGTGCCAGCAGTCAAGGGGGGGACCAGCCCCAGCATTTT. It yields the protein CASSQGGDQPQHF.